The rows below give T cell receptor beta chains drawn from one sample of a study of control samples from healthy donors and cancer patients. Method: immunoSEQ multiplex PCR; TCRdb's copy keeps in-frame clones and lacks some. The profile covers about 140,000 clones, with about nine tenths appearing a single time and 8% to 9.5% taken by the ten largest. The material sequenced was blood. The origin of the receptors is a woman aged 30 to 39 in good health. The CDR3 runs from the conserved cysteine through the conserved F or W. D genes are given only for firm matches.

CDR3aa | v_gene | d_gene
CASSSPTSGEQYF | TRBV13 | TRBD2
CASSDGWGDPTDTQYF | TRBV11-2 | -
CASSHGGSTEAFF | TRBV3-1/TRBV3-2 | -
CASSLLVGAKLFF | TRBV28 | -
CASSKTDRKNTEAFF | TRBV6-2/TRBV6-3 | -
CAWSWDSFTGELFF | TRBV30 | -
CASSIENGRTAFF | TRBV19 | -
CAISESFGEAFF | TRBV10-3 | -
CATSRDLGIETQYF | TRBV15 | -
CASSPSTYEQYF | TRBV11-3 | -
CASKATLNTEAFF | TRBV11-1 | -
CASSLVQRNTEAFF | TRBV5-6 | -
CASSPPFTDTQYF | TRBV2 | -
CASSLAKRLGDTQYF | TRBV5-4 | -
CASSEGQGLGNEKLFF | TRBV6-1 | -
CASSIQIDQPQHF | TRBV19 | -
CASRLRLQETQYF | TRBV27 | -
CASSPVGLAGVGEQFF | TRBV5-6 | TRBD2
CASSEDTGGMNTEAFF | TRBV6-1 | TRBD1
CASSLAGGGTYEQYF | TRBV7-8 | -
CASSYGPHGFF | TRBV6-2/TRBV6-3 | -
CASSYPEGSGNTIYF | TRBV6-6 | -
CASGLEVLAGVRDEQFF | TRBV12-5 | TRBD2
CASSPTLNRVETQYF | TRBV5-1 | -
CASSQQGRNSPLHF | TRBV3-1/TRBV3-2 | -
CASSSRDPDKQPYEQYF | TRBV7-3 | -
CAGRPANEQFF | TRBV21-1 | -
CASSQVGGRRYNEQFF | TRBV4-2 | TRBD2
CASTPGVEAFF | TRBV2 | -
CASSPTRDNYEQYF | TRBV11-2 | -
CASSPEAGVSGTEAFF | TRBV5-1 | -
CASSVAIQGLNNEQFF | TRBV9 | TRBD1
CASSLGESTDTQYF | TRBV11-3 | -
CASSLSALGYTF | TRBV28 | -
CASSLRLLAPYNEQFF | TRBV5-6 | -
CATGKENTGELFF | TRBV24-1 | -
CAWSQDSPLHF | TRBV30 | -
CASSPPDRHGWGKLFF | TRBV7-2 | -
CASSEEVNEKLFF | TRBV19 | -